Below, 30 T cell receptor beta chains from the same sample are listed, as sequenced in a study of blood T cell repertoires in COVID-19. Some clones are missing from TCRdb's copy, which holds only in-frame ones; the method was immunoSEQ multiplex PCR. In the table there are about 35,000 clones, roughly nine tenths of which are singletons. The sequenced material came from peripheral blood. The origin of the receptors is a man between 50 and 59 years old with active COVID-19.

The chain carries TRBV7-2 and TRBJ1-6; D uncertain. V dropped 3 bases and J dropped 9 bases, with 3 bases sitting between them. The germline CDR1 and CDR2 sequences are SGHTA and FQGNSA. This CDR3 has 11 amino acids. CDR3: CASSFLSPLHF. The CDR3 region has the DNA TGTGCCAGCAGCTTTCTTTCACCCCTCCACTTT.

The gene calls are TRBV18 and TRBJ2-2; maybe TRBD1 (7 bases). Germline loops: CDR1 KGHSH, CDR2 LQKENI. The CDR3 has 15 residues. The V end was cut by 10 bases, the J end by 4 bases, with 19 bases between. The CDR3 DNA follows: TGTGCCACCCCCGATGGAGGGGGCTCCACCGGGGAGCTGTTTTTT. Translation: CATPDGGGSTGELFF.

V usage is TRBV6-5 and J usage is TRBJ2-1, with D perhaps matching TRBD1 (6 bases). With 6 bases removed from V and 6 bases from J, the gap between germline ends came to 12 bases. The CDR3 loop spans 13 amino acids. Germline CDR1 is MNHEY and CDR2 is SVGAGI. The CDR3 spells CASSHPGVNEQFF. Here the CDR3 DNA reads TGTGCCAGCAGCCACCCAGGGGTCAATGAGCAGTTCTTC.

This chain links TRBV5-6 with TRBJ2-3; 7 bases are a match to TRBD2. With V trimmed by 0 bases and J by 1 base, 5 bases remained unmatched. The CDR3 has 16 residues. Per germline, CDR1 SGHDT and CDR2 YYEEEE. CDR3 DNA: TGTGCCAGCAGCTTGGGTGGGGGGGTCGGCACAGATACGCAGTATTTT. Its protein product is CASSLGGGVGTDTQYF.

The rearrangement uses TRBV10-3 and TRBJ2-5; 7 bases are shared with TRBD1. The CDR3 extends over 14 amino acids. Germline V gene lookup returns CDR1 ENHRY and CDR2 SYGVKD. The junction had 5 bases not matched to a gene; V was cut back by 3 bases and J by 4 bases. CDR3: CAISDPTGRETQYF. The CDR3 DNA reads TGTGCCATCAGTGACCCGACAGGGCGAGAGACCCAGTACTTC.

J is TRBJ2-1 and V is TRBV29-1, with D maybe TRBD1 (5 bases). CDR1 and CDR2 from the germline V gene are SQVTM and ANQGSEA. Trimming removed 6 bases from V and 11 bases from J, with 14 bases in between. This CDR3 spans 11 amino acids. In DNA, the CDR3 is TGCAGCGTCCTAGGGGCCAGCCAGCAGTTCTTC. This encodes CSVLGASQQFF.

The chain couples TRBV5-5 to TRBJ1-5, with unresolved D. Germline V gene lookup returns CDR1 SGHKS and CDR2 YYEKEE (reference sequence). The CDR3 sequence is 15 residues long. Deletions cut 0 bases from V and 2 bases from J, with 9 bases between. Here the CDR3 reads CASSLGQYGNQPQHF. CDR3 coding DNA: TGTGCCAGCAGCTTGGGGCAGTACGGCAATCAGCCCCAGCATTTT.

About this clone: Other nucleotide sequences from this sample produce the same CDR3. This chain connects TRBV9 to TRBJ2-7; D unclear. Trimming pared 0 bases from V and 0 bases from J, leaving 4 bases between. CDR3 length equals 13 residues. Germline values: CDR1 SGDLS, CDR2 YYNGEE. DNA for the CDR3: TGTGCCAGCAGCGTAGCAGGCTCCTACGAGCAGTACTTC. The encoded protein is CASSVAGSYEQYF.

The chain has TRBV18 and TRBJ2-2; 8 bases agree with TRBD1. The CDR3 extends over 15 amino acids. Losses at the gene ends were 6 bases for V and 3 bases for J; bases not matched to a gene: 6. The germline V gene has CDR1 KGHSH and CDR2 LQKENI. DNA of the CDR3: TGTGCCAGCTCTCGAGACAGGGGCTACACCGGGGAGCTGTTTTTT. It is translated as CASSRDRGYTGELFF.

The chain joins TRBV3-1 (or the pseudogene TRBV3-2) to TRBJ1-1; maybe TRBD1 (5 bases). The germline V gene has CDR1 LGHDT and CDR2 YNNKEL (reference sequence). The CDR3 length is 13 residues. Trimming left V 2 bases short and J 11 bases short, with 15 bases between. The CDR3, as DNA: TGTGCCAGCAGCCAATCCCCCGGACAAACGGCTTTCTTT. It codes for CASSQSPGQTAFF.

The V and J genes are TRBV6-4 and TRBJ1-2; no firm D call. Trimming took 4 bases from V and 8 from J, leaving 11 bases between them. The CDR3 is 12 amino acids. Germline V CDR1 and CDR2: MRHNA, SNTAGT. In DNA form, the CDR3 reads TGTGCCAGCAGTGCCCCCTCGGGGGGCTACACCTTC. Translating gives CASSAPSGGYTF.

V usage is TRBV6-6 and J usage is TRBJ2-3; 12 bases match TRBD2. CDR1 is MNHNY, CDR2 SVGAGI, per germline (reference sequence). The CDR3 runs 17 residues. The V gene end was trimmed by 5 bases and the J gene end by 3 bases; junction bases not matched to a gene: 9. Written as DNA, the CDR3 is TGTGCCAGCAGTCCGACGCGACTAGCGGGAGCTACAGATACGCAGTATTTT. Residues: CASSPTRLAGATDTQYF.

The V and J genes are TRBV29-1 and TRBJ2-7; 11 bases line up with TRBD1. After removal of 3 bases from V and 2 bases from J, the junction contained 3 bases not matched to a gene. The CDR3 totals 14 residues. Germline loops: CDR1 SQVTM, CDR2 ANQGSEA. CDR3 amino acids: CSVERGQGAYEQYF. The CDR3 DNA follows: TGCAGCGTTGAGCGGGGACAGGGGGCCTACGAGCAGTACTTC.

The chain joins TRBV7-9 to TRBJ1-4; 9 nucleotides line up with TRBD1. Germline CDR1 is SEHNR and CDR2 is FQNEAQ (reference sequence). Unmatched junction bases numbered 2, after V lost 1 base and J lost 5 bases. The CDR3 runs 15 residues. CDR3: CASSLGGQGNEKLFF. The CDR3 DNA reads as TGTGCCAGCAGCTTAGGGGGACAGGGAAATGAAAAACTGTTTTTT.

The chain employs TRBV15 and TRBJ2-3; a weak D match, TRBD2 (6 bases). V lost 6 bases to trimming and J lost 4 bases, with 17 bases between them. The germline V gene encodes CDR1 LNHNV and CDR2 YYDKDF (reference sequence). The CDR3 is made up of 15 amino acids. The CDR3 is CATSTVRGEADTQYF. The DNA of the CDR3 is TGTGCCACCAGTACCGTCCGCGGGGAGGCAGATACGCAGTATTTT.

This sequence joins TRBV19 and TRBJ2-3; 8 nucleotides agree with TRBD2. Looked up from germline, CDR1 is LNHDA and CDR2 is SQIVND (reference sequence). This CDR3 spans 16 amino acids. Trimming took 6 bases from V and 0 from J; bases not matched to a gene: 8. The CDR3 bases are TGTGCCAGTAGAGCGGGGGCTAGCGGGAGCACAGATACGCAGTATTTT. It yields the protein CASRAGASGSTDTQYF.

The chain employs TRBV5-1 and TRBJ2-1; 7 bases agree with TRBD1. The germline CDR1 and CDR2 sequences are SGHRS and YFSETQ. The junction had 10 bases not matched to a gene; V was cut back by 1 base and J by 0 bases. The CDR3 consists of 18 residues. CDR3 DNA sequence: TGCGCCAGCAGCTTGAATGGGAGAGGACAGGTCTCCTACAATGAGCAGTTCTTC. Protein: CASSLNGRGQVSYNEQFF.

The V and J genes are TRBV2 and TRBJ2-7; 9 nucleotides align to TRBD1. The CDR3 sequence is 12 residues long. V shed 4 bases, J shed 7 bases, and the junction held 2 bases outside the gene matches. The germline V gene encodes CDR1 SNHLY and CDR2 FYNNEI. CDR3 region: CASSVDRGEQYF. The CDR3, as DNA: TGTGCCAGCAGTGTGGACAGGGGTGAGCAGTACTTC.

The chain carries TRBV4-2 and TRBJ2-1, with a tentative D call TRBD2 (6 bases). Germline values: CDR1 LGHNA, CDR2 YNFKEQ. The CDR3 totals 14 residues. The V end lost 0 bases, the J end lost 10 bases, and 13 bases lay between the germline ends. DNA of the CDR3: TGTGCCAGCAGCCAAGAGGCGGGATGGGACGAGCAGTTCTTC. This codes for CASSQEAGWDEQFF.

The chain joins TRBV2 to TRBJ2-5; 7 bases are shared with TRBD1. This CDR3 has 14 amino acids. Germline loops: CDR1 SNHLY, CDR2 FYNNEI. The V segment lost 7 bases and the J segment 5 bases; nucleotides outside the gene matches: 10. The CDR3 nucleotides read TGTGCCAGCATGGAATACAGGGGTGGGGAGACCCAGTACTTC. Protein product: CASMEYRGGETQYF.

The chain employs TRBV5-8 and TRBJ1-2, with D possibly being TRBD1 (6 bases). Trimming cost V 1 base and J 7 bases, with 11 bases left between them. From germline, CDR1 is SGHTS and CDR2 YDEGEE. The CDR3 length is 13 residues. CDR3 in DNA: TGTGCCAGCAGCTTGACAGGGCAGGTTGGCTACACCTTC. As protein: CASSLTGQVGYTF.

The rearrangement uses TRBV10-3 and TRBJ1-3, with 10 bases identical to TRBD1. V lost 6 bases to trimming and J lost 4 bases; unmatched junction nucleotides: 6. Per the germline V gene, CDR1 is ENHRY and CDR2 is SYGVKD. CDR3 length: 15 residues. CDR3 sequence: CAISPLDRGGNTIYF. CDR3 bases: TGTGCCATCAGCCCTCTGGACAGGGGGGGAAACACCATATATTTT.

This chain connects TRBV9 to TRBJ1-2; possible D gene TRBD1, 6 bases. The CDR3 runs 13 residues. Germline CDR1 is SGDLS and CDR2 is YYNGEE. V lost 2 bases and J 8 bases, leaving 13 bases between the germline ends. CDR3 in DNA: TGTGCCAGCAGCGTTGACGGTCAGGGGGGCTACACCTTC. Its translation: CASSVDGQGGYTF.

This chain connects TRBV9 to TRBJ2-3, with 10 bases that match TRBD2. Per the germline V gene, CDR1 is SGDLS and CDR2 is YYNGEE. Trimming cost V 4 bases and J 2 bases; bases outside gene matches: 7. The CDR3 has 16 amino acids. The chain's CDR3 is CASSSEREGPTDTQYF. The CDR3 DNA sequence: TGTGCCAGCAGCTCAGAGCGGGAGGGCCCCACAGATACGCAGTATTTT.

V is TRBV9 and J is TRBJ2-2; TRBD2 matches at 9 bases. V shed 3 bases and J 6 bases; nucleotides not matched to a gene: 9. The CDR3 is made up of 16 amino acids. The germline gives CDR1 SGDLS, CDR2 YYNGEE. CDR3 DNA sequence: TGTGCCAGCAGCGGCGGTCCCGCGGGGGGGCCCGGGGAGCTGTTTTTT. It specifies CASSGGPAGGPGELFF.

The gene calls are TRBV18 and TRBJ1-2; D uncertain. V gave up 3 bases and J gave up 7 bases, with 12 bases separating them. The CDR3 sequence is 13 residues long. Germline CDR1 is KGHSH and CDR2 is LQKENI. This CDR3 is CASSPTAGRGYTF. CDR3 coding DNA: TGTGCCAGCTCACCCACAGCCGGTCGTGGCTACACCTTC. The full variable domain, with the rest looked up from reference TRBV18 and TRBJ1-2, is NAGVMQNPRHLVRRRGQEARLRCSPMKGHSHVYWYRQLPEEGLKFMVYLQKENIIDESGMPKERFSAEFPKEGPSILRIQQVVRGDSAAYFCASSPTAGRGYTFGSGTRLTVV.

This clone was seen once. This sequence joins TRBV6-5 and TRBJ1-2; 7 positions match TRBD1. CDR3 length: 12 residues. J lost 8 bases, V lost 6 bases, and 6 bases had no gene match. Germline lookup yields CDR1 MNHEY and CDR2 SVGAGI. CDR3 amino acids: CASRTGVRGYTF. The CDR3 nucleotides read TGTGCCAGCAGAACAGGGGTCCGAGGCTACACCTTC.

This chain uses TRBV12-3 or TRBV12-4 with TRBJ2-2, with TRBD1 as a possible D gene (5 bases). V shed 5 bases and J shed 7 bases, with 8 bases lying between them. This CDR3 is built from 12 residues. CDR3: CASSRQYGELFF. The CDR3 DNA reads TGTGCCAGCAGTCGACAGTACGGGGAGCTGTTTTTT.

The rearrangement uses TRBV6-5 and TRBJ1-2, with TRBD1 matching over 8 bases. The CDR3 is 15 residues long. Per germline, CDR1 MNHEY and CDR2 SVGAGI. With V trimmed by 1 base and J by 8 bases, 9 bases remained unmatched. CDR3 in DNA: TGTGCCAGCAGTTACTTTGGACAGGGTCAGGGGGGCTACACCTTC. Translated, it gives CASSYFGQGQGGYTF.

The chain combines TRBV18 with TRBJ2-7; 12 bases are shared with TRBD1. Germline CDR1 KGHSH, CDR2 LQKENI. The CDR3 spans 15 residues. The ends lost 4 bases at V and 5 bases at J; junction bases unmatched: 6. This CDR3 is CASSQGQGALDEQYF. CDR3 nucleotides: TGTGCCAGCTCACAGGGACAGGGGGCCCTTGACGAGCAGTACTTC.